The clone carrying this T cell receptor beta chain has a single count. What it binds is unknown. The data were produced by immunoSEQ multiplex PCR, yet TCRdb's version contains in-frame clones alone and is incomplete. The sample includes about 80,000 clones, roughly 85% seen only once; the top ten take approximately 0.43%. V lost 3 bases to trimming and J lost 5 bases; unmatched junction nucleotides: 5. Germline values: CDR1 SGDLS, CDR2 YYNGEE. The CDR3 loop spans 15 amino acids. This sample was included in a study of T cell clones after liver transplantation. Study conclusions and caveats: Compared with third party-reactive sequences, donor-reactive ones declined more, independent of withdrawal success.

The specimen was CD4+ T cells from blood, collected 45 to 47 months after liver transplant. The TCR was taken from a human patient who received a liver transplant. Some T cells may have originated in the graft donor. The V call is TRBV9, the J call TRBJ2-7, with TRBD2 identical over 13 bases. The CDR3 loop reads CASSGGLAGAHEQYF. The CDR3 nucleotides read TGTGCCAGCAGCGGAGGACTAGCGGGAGCCCACGAGCAGTACTTC.